The 29 T cell receptor beta chains below were found in one sample sequenced in a study of cytomegalovirus exposure and HLA in healthy donors. The PCR had 60 Vbeta and 13 Jbeta primers. The method was immunoSEQ multiplex PCR; TCRdb's version includes in-frame clones alone and lacks a portion of them. The table records about 98,000 clones, approximately 82% of them present only once. Material for sequencing was PBMCs. These receptors were collected from a female donor in good health and CMV-seropositive.

The chain links TRBV2 to TRBJ2-5, with D possibly being TRBD1 (6 bases). Germline V CDR1 and CDR2: SNHLY, FYNNEI. With 9 bases removed from V and 3 bases from J, the gap between germline ends came to 14 bases. This CDR3 spans 13 amino acids. The CDR3 region is CASKQGSKETQYF. The CDR3 nucleotides read TGTGCCAGTAAACAGGGAAGCAAAGAGACCCAGTACTTC.

The V gene is TRBV6-5, the J gene TRBJ1-2; tentatively, D is TRBD1 (6 bases). Deletions cut 2 bases from V and 3 bases from J, with 7 bases between. CDR1 and CDR2 from the germline V gene are MNHEY and SVGAGI. The CDR3 contains 13 residues. The CDR3 is CASSYEGDYGYTF. CDR3 sequence (DNA): TGTGCCAGCAGTTACGAGGGGGACTATGGCTACACCTTC.

This clone was detected a few times. The chain joins TRBV7-9 to TRBJ2-1; 9 nucleotides align to TRBD2. CDR3 length equals 18 residues. Losses at the gene ends were 5 bases for V and 8 bases for J; bases not matched to a gene: 19. Per germline, CDR1 SEHNR and CDR2 FQNEAQ (reference sequence). In DNA form, the CDR3 reads TGTGCCAGCAGCCCAACTCGGCTAGCGGGAACCTATGGGGATGAGCAGTTCTTC. It yields the protein CASSPTRLAGTYGDEQFF.

V usage is TRBV10-3 and J usage is TRBJ2-1; 13 bases are a match to TRBD2. Germline V gene lookup returns CDR1 ENHRY and CDR2 SYGVKD. The CDR3 consists of 15 residues. Losses at the gene ends were 6 bases for V and 7 bases for J; bases not matched to a gene: 6. CDR3 loop: CAIRPGLAGENEQFF. DNA for the CDR3: TGTGCCATCAGGCCCGGACTAGCGGGGGAAAATGAGCAGTTCTTC.

CDR3 protein: CASSIDSGGQPQHF. CDR3 coding DNA: TGTGCCAGTAGTATAGATTCGGGGGGTCAGCCCCAGCATTTT. The rearrangement links TRBV19 to TRBJ1-5; a weak D match, TRBD1 (5 bases). V was trimmed by 0 bases and J by 6 bases, leaving 9 bases between them. This CDR3 is built from 14 residues. Per the germline V gene, CDR1 is LNHDA and CDR2 is SQIVND (reference sequence).

This chain connects TRBV5-1 to TRBJ2-7; 12 nucleotides line up with TRBD2. The CDR3 extends over 15 amino acids. The J segment lost 4 bases and the V segment lost 5 bases, leaving 7 bases of the junction unmatched. CDR1 is SGHRS, CDR2 YFSETQ, per germline. The CDR3 DNA sequence: TGCGCCAGCAGATCGGGACTAGCGGGCCCGTACGAGCAGTACTTC. Its protein product is CASRSGLAGPYEQYF.

The J gene is TRBJ1-1, the V gene TRBV18; 12 bases align to TRBD1. This CDR3 has 17 amino acids. Germline V gives CDR1 KGHSH, CDR2 LQKENI. Unmatched junction bases numbered 12, after V lost 6 bases and J lost 4 bases. This CDR3 reads CASSPRDRGRGGTEAFF. As DNA, the CDR3 is TGTGCCAGCTCCCCCCGGGACAGGGGGCGAGGTGGCACTGAAGCTTTCTTT.

The chain employs TRBV27 and TRBJ1-6; 8 positions agree with TRBD1. With V trimmed by 4 bases and J by 7 bases, 9 bases remained unmatched. Germline V CDR1 and CDR2: MNHEY, SMNVEV (reference sequence). The CDR3 sequence is 16 residues long. The CDR3 here is CASSSYTGQGNSPLHF. CDR3 in DNA: TGTGCCAGCAGTTCCTACACCGGACAGGGCAATTCACCCCTCCACTTT.

The J gene is TRBJ2-4, the V gene TRBV27, with no clear D. In germline, CDR1 is MNHEY, CDR2 SMNVEV (reference sequence). This CDR3 has 13 amino acids. With 6 bases removed from V and 1 base from J, the gap between germline ends came to 7 bases. CDR3 sequence: CASRARAKNIQYF. CDR3 nucleotides: TGTGCCAGCAGAGCTAGGGCCAAAAACATTCAGTACTTC.

CDR3 in amino acids: CASSYAGGFTEAFF. DNA for the CDR3: TGTGCCAGTAGTTACGCAGGGGGTTTTACTGAAGCTTTCTTT. This chain uses TRBV19 with TRBJ1-1, with 7 nucleotides matching TRBD1. CDR1 and CDR2 (germline): LNHDA, SQIVND (reference sequence). V lost 5 bases, J lost 5 bases, and 8 bases stayed unmatched. The CDR3 contains 14 residues.

This clone came up once. V and J are TRBV11-2 and TRBJ2-7; 13 bases match TRBD2. The J segment lost 6 bases and the V segment lost 7 bases, leaving 6 bases of the junction unmatched. The CDR3 extends over 14 amino acids. Germline V gene lookup returns CDR1 SGHAT and CDR2 FQNNGV. The CDR3 nucleotides read TGTGCCAGCATCGAAGGACTAGCGGGAGCCGAGCAGTACTTC. This gives the protein CASIEGLAGAEQYF.

The rearrangement links TRBV7-9 to TRBJ2-7; no reliable D call. This CDR3 is built from 14 residues. CDR1 and CDR2 from the germline V gene are SEHNR and FQNEAQ (reference sequence). The V and J ends lost 4 bases and 2 bases respectively, with 12 bases between them. The CDR3 region is CASSSRLVPYEQYF. The CDR3 DNA is TGTGCCAGCAGCTCCCGACTCGTTCCCTACGAGCAGTACTTC.

This chain links TRBV10-2 with TRBJ1-2, with 12 positions matching TRBD1. The germline V gene has CDR1 WSHSY and CDR2 SAAADI. V was clipped by 5 bases and J by 4 bases; unmatched bases: 5. The CDR3 totals 15 residues. The CDR3 DNA is TGCGCCAGCAGTCCTGGGACAGGGGGCGGCTATGGCTACACCTTC. Protein sequence: CASSPGTGGGYGYTF.

This clone was counted between two and nine times. This chain uses TRBV7-9 with TRBJ2-2; tentatively, D is TRBD1 (7 bases). Trimming removed 2 bases at V and 4 bases at J, with 14 bases between. CDR1 SEHNR and CDR2 FQNEAQ come from the germline V gene (reference sequence). The length of the CDR3 is 16 residues. This chain's CDR3 is CASSLPAQGGTGELFF. DNA of the CDR3: TGTGCCAGCAGCTTACCGGCGCAGGGGGGCACCGGGGAGCTGTTTTTT.

The CDR3 here is CASSPGTTLGNEQFF. The CDR3 DNA sequence: TGTGCCAGCAGCCCCGGGACTACCTTAGGCAATGAGCAGTTCTTC. The V call is TRBV11-2, the J call TRBJ2-1, with TRBD2 matching over 7 bases. This CDR3 comprises 15 residues. The V gene's germline CDR1 is SGHAT and CDR2 FQNNGV. The junction had 10 bases not matched to a gene; V was cut back by 5 bases and J by 6 bases.

The V and J genes are TRBV12-1 and TRBJ1-5; TRBD1 is the table's D call and was not checked against the DNA. TRBV12-1 is reported as a pseudogene. The CDR3 loop spans 16 amino acids. The CDR3 reads CATVHTGTEDNQPQHF. As DNA, the CDR3 is TGTGCCACCGTACATACCGGGACAGAGGACAATCAGCCCCAGCATTTT.

The chain has TRBV5-1 and TRBJ1-1, with D hard to call. The germline gives CDR1 SGHRS, CDR2 YFSETQ. V was trimmed by 0 bases and J by 4 bases, leaving 10 bases between them. The CDR3 has 14 residues. The CDR3 reads CASSLASGTTEAFF. In nucleotides, the CDR3 is TGCGCCAGCAGCTTGGCATCAGGAACCACTGAAGCTTTCTTT.

V is TRBV28 and J is TRBJ1-1; D is ambiguous. Germline loops: CDR1 MDHEN, CDR2 SYDVKM. The germline V and J ends were trimmed by 1 base and 3 bases, with 9 bases remaining between them. The CDR3 covers 14 residues. This CDR3 reads CASSLSSGDTEAFF. The CDR3, as DNA: TGTGCCAGCAGTTTATCATCCGGGGACACTGAAGCTTTCTTT.

V is TRBV5-8 and J is TRBJ2-3; 11 bases fit TRBD2. Germline V CDR1 and CDR2: SGHTS, YDEGEE. V shed 0 bases and J 0 bases; nucleotides not matched to a gene: 6. The CDR3 runs to 18 residues. This chain's CDR3 is CASSLVGLAGLSTDTQYF. The CDR3, as DNA: TGTGCCAGCAGCTTGGTTGGACTAGCGGGTCTTAGCACAGATACGCAGTATTTT.

This chain joins TRBV6-5 and TRBJ1-2, with 7 bases identical to TRBD1. Germline V gives CDR1 MNHEY, CDR2 SVGAGI. V dropped 6 bases and J dropped 6; count of bases not matched to a gene: 4. The CDR3 covers 12 residues. The CDR3 loop reads CASRLGTDGYTF. For the CDR3, the DNA is TGTGCCAGCAGACTGGGGACAGATGGCTACACCTTC.

This sequence joins TRBV6-6 and TRBJ1-3; no reliable D call. Trimming removed 0 bases at V and 0 bases at J, with 9 bases between. Per germline, CDR1 MNHNY and CDR2 SVGAGI (reference sequence). CDR3 size: 16 residues. The CDR3 DNA reads as TGTGCCAGCAGTTACTCCGTGTCGAGCTCTGGAAACACCATATATTTT. Translated, it gives CASSYSVSSSGNTIYF.

The chain uses TRBV10-1 and TRBJ2-3; D might be TRBD2 (6 bases). The CDR3 runs 15 residues. The germline V and J ends were trimmed by 2 bases and 2 bases, with 11 bases remaining between them. Per germline, CDR1 WNHNN and CDR2 SYGVQD (reference sequence). The CDR3 loop reads CASSEKGLNTDTQYF. The CDR3 coding sequence is TGCGCCAGCAGTGAGAAGGGACTGAACACAGATACGCAGTATTTT.

The chain has TRBV6-5 and TRBJ1-1; tentatively, D is TRBD1 (5 bases). The germline gives CDR1 MNHEY, CDR2 SVGAGI. V was shortened by 2 bases and J by 1 base, with 8 bases between the two germline ends. The CDR3 extends over 14 amino acids. The CDR3 reads CASSYGGGNTEAFF. The CDR3 DNA reads as TGTGCCAGCAGTTACGGGGGAGGGAACACTGAAGCTTTCTTT.

The gene calls are TRBV2 and TRBJ2-5; possibly TRBD1 for D (5 bases). The end of the DNA fits TRBJ2-7 better, so the J call may be wrong. The V gene's germline CDR1 is SNHLY and CDR2 FYNNEI. The CDR3 consists of 13 residues. In DNA form, the CDR3 reads TGTGCCAGCAGTGCTGACAGTCCCTACGAGCAGTACTTC. The encoded protein is CASSADSPYEQYF.

V and J are TRBV28 and TRBJ2-7, with D perhaps matching TRBD1 (5 bases). V was trimmed by 2 bases and J by 1 base, leaving 12 bases between them. This CDR3 comprises 15 residues. Germline values: CDR1 MDHEN, CDR2 SYDVKM. The chain's CDR3 is CASSLNGQGSYEQYF. The DNA of the CDR3 is TGTGCCAGCAGTTTAAACGGGCAGGGATCCTACGAGCAGTACTTC.

The CDR3 reads CATGQGLGNTIYF. The DNA for the CDR3 is TGTGCCACCGGACAGGGGTTGGGAAACACCATATATTTT. The chain joins TRBV10-3 to TRBJ1-3, with TRBD1 matching 9 bases. V gave up 10 bases and J gave up 4 bases; unmatched junction bases: 5. Looked up from germline, CDR1 is ENHRY and CDR2 is SYGVKD. This CDR3 contains 13 residues.

The genes are TRBV7-2 and TRBJ2-7, with 9 bases identical to TRBD1. CDR3 length equals 14 residues. The ends lost 3 bases at V and 3 bases at J; junction bases unmatched: 3. The germline V gene has CDR1 SGHTA and CDR2 FQGNSA. This CDR3 reads CASSLDRGRYEQYF. The DNA for the CDR3 is TGTGCCAGCAGCTTGGACAGGGGTCGCTACGAGCAGTACTTC.

The chain has TRBV5-5 and TRBJ1-5; 9 bases agree with TRBD1. The CDR3 contains 15 residues. Germline-derived CDR1 and CDR2 are SGHKS and YYEKEE (reference sequence). V shed 3 bases and J 5 bases; nucleotides not matched to a gene: 6. The CDR3: CASSYQTGGDQPQHF. The CDR3 bases are TGTGCCAGCAGCTACCAAACAGGGGGCGATCAGCCCCAGCATTTT.

In regard to this clone: Other DNA sequences within the sample encode an identical CDR3. V usage is TRBV5-1 and J usage is TRBJ1-2, with D tentatively TRBD1 (6 bases). The V end was cut by 2 bases, the J end by 4 bases, with 12 bases between. The CDR3 runs to 14 residues. Germline V gene data show CDR1 as SGHRS and CDR2 as YFSETQ. As DNA, the CDR3 is TGCGCCAGCAGCTTAGGACAGTCGCTCTATGGCTACACCTTC. This translates into CASSLGQSLYGYTF.